What follows are 4 T cell receptor beta chains derived from one specimen sequenced in a study of blood T cell repertoires in COVID-19. Profiling relied on immunoSEQ multiplex PCR, and the TCRdb table lists in-frame clones only, not all of them. The table has some 90,000 clones, 81% seen once; the top ten hold about 4.5%. Sequencing was done on a sample of peripheral blood. The receptors originated from a man aged 55 to 70 with acute or convalescent COVID-19.

This sequence joins TRBV5-1 and TRBJ2-7; 11 nucleotides agree with TRBD1. In germline, CDR1 is SGHRS, CDR2 YFSETQ. There are 18 residues in the CDR3. V shed 2 bases and J 3 bases; nucleotides not matched to a gene: 13. The chain's CDR3 is CASSFLTGTGGKNYEQYF. CDR3 nucleotide sequence: TGCGCCAGCAGCTTCTTAACCGGGACAGGGGGGAAAAACTACGAGCAGTACTTC.

The V and J genes are TRBV9 and TRBJ2-7, with D maybe TRBD1 (6 bases). Trimming stripped 2 bases from V and 5 bases from J, with 14 bases between. Germline V gene sequence: CDR1 SGDLS, CDR2 YYNGEE. The CDR3 extends over 14 amino acids. The CDR3, as DNA: TGTGCCAGCAGCGTTGGGGGCCAGGTCGACGAGCAGTACTTC. Translated, it gives CASSVGGQVDEQYF.

With regard to this clone: Different DNA sequences within this sample yield the same CDR3. This chain uses TRBV12-3 or TRBV12-4 with TRBJ1-5, with D perhaps matching TRBD1 (5 bases). The V end lost 3 bases, the J end lost 4 bases, and 7 bases lay between the germline ends. The CDR3 loop spans 13 amino acids. CDR3 in DNA: TGTGCCAGCAGTTTCGGGGGAAATCAGCCCCAGCATTTT. Translating it yields CASSFGGNQPQHF.

The rearrangement links TRBV10-1 to TRBJ2-3, with 7 bases fitting TRBD2. Germline CDR1 and CDR2: WNHNN and SYGVQD (reference sequence). This CDR3 spans 14 amino acids. V trimming: 3 bases; J trimming: 4 bases; junction bases outside the gene matches: 4. The CDR3: CASSDPSGADTQYF. The CDR3 coding sequence is TGCGCCAGCAGTGATCCTAGCGGTGCAGATACGCAGTATTTT.